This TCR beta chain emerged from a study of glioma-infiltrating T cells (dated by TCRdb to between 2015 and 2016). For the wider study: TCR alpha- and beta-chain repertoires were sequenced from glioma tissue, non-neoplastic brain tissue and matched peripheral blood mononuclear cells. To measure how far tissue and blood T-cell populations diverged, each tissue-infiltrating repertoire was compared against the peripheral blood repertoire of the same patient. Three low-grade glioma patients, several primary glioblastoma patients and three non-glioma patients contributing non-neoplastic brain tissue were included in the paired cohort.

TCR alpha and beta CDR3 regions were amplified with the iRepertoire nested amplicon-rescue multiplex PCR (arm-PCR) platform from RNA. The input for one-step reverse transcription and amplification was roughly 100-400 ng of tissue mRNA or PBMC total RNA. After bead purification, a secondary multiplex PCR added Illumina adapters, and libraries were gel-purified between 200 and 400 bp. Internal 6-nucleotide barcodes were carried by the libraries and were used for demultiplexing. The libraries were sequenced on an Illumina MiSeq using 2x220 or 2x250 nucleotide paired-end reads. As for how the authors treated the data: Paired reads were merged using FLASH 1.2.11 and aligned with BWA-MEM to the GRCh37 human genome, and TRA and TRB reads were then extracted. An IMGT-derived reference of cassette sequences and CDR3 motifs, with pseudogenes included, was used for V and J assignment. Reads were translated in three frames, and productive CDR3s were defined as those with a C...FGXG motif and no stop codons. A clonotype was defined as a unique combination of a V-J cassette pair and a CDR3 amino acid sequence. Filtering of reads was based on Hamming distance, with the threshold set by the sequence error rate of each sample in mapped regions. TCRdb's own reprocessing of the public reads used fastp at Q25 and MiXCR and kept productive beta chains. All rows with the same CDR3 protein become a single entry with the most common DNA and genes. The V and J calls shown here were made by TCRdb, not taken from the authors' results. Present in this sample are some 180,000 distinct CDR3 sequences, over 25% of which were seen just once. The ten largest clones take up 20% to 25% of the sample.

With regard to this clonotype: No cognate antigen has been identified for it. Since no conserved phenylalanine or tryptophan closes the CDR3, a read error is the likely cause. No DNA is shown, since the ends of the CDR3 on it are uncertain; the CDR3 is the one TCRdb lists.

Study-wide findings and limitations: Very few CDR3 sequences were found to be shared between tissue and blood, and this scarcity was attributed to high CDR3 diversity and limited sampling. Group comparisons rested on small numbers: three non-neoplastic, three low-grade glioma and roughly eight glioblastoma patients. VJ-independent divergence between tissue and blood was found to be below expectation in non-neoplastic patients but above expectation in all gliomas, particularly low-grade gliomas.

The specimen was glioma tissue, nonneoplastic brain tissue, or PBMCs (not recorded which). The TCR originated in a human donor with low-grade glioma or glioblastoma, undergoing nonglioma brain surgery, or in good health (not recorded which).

The CDR3 protein is CATSRDRLSTDTKYS. This chain is built from TRBV15 and TRBJ2-3. Counting both end residues, the CDR3 totals 15 amino acids. According to the germline V gene (reference sequence), CDR1 reads LNHNV and CDR2 reads YYDKDF.